This T cell receptor beta chain was identified in a study of cytomegalovirus exposure and HLA in healthy donors. Study-level results: Confirmation was obtained in vitro that a few CMV-associated chains are specific for CMV antigens. Later analysis identified a missense DCLRE1C variant that was linked to TCR beta V- and J-gene trimming. Reports state that TCR beta sequences accurately predicted most subjects' HLA-A and HLA-B alleles.

In the PCR, 60 Vbeta and 13 Jbeta primers were used. Profiling relied on immunoSEQ multiplex PCR, and the TCRdb table lists in-frame clones only, not all of them. Listed are over 45,000 clones; 2.1% falls within the top ten. The CDR3 totals 14 residues. V was cut by 0 bases and J by 3 bases, with 10 bases left in between. Per the germline V gene, CDR1 is SGDLS and CDR2 is YYNGEE. A note on this clone: The antigen is not known.

This clonotype originated in a woman aged 18 to 35 in good health and CMV-seronegative. Sequences were obtained from PBMCs. The chain has TRBV9 and TRBJ2-7; weak D call: TRBD2 (5 bases). The CDR3 DNA sequence: TGTGCCAGCAGCGTAGAGGCTGGACTCTACGAGCAGTACTTC. Translating it yields CASSVEAGLYEQYF.